Listed below are T cell receptor beta chains from one sample, sequenced in a study of T cells after yellow fever vaccination. Via MiXCR, TCRdb re-called the 5' RACE reads, giving one row per CDR3 protein. The data hold 90,000 to 130,000 distinct CDR3 sequences, with 8% to 9.5% observed a single time. The source was CD8+ T cells sorted from PBMCs, collected 45 days after the yellow fever booster vaccination. The receptors stem from a man aged 30-40 years who received the YFV17D yellow fever vaccine. Each CDR3 is given with its conserved first and last residue. A D gene is named only where the DNA matches it firmly. Some rows mark clone size as missing; the rest say once, few, many or name a class of expanded clone.

>TRBD2|many|TRBV7-9|TRBJ2-1
TGTGCCAGCAGCGCCCGCGGGGGAGGGTACAATGAGCAGTTCTTC
CASSARGGGYNEQFF
>-|many|TRBV5-1|TRBJ1-2
TGCGCCAGCAGATCGAACCCGGATGGCTACACCTTC
CASRSNPDGYTF
>-|-|TRBV5-6|TRBJ2-7
TGTGCCAGCAGTAGTTGGCTCTACGAGCAGTACTTC
CASSSWLYEQYF
>-|-|TRBV13|TRBJ2-1
TGTGCCAGCAAGGCTCAAGGATGGGAGCAGTTCTTC
CASKAQGWEQFF
>-|few|TRBV10-3|TRBJ2-3
TGTGCCATTTCCCCGGACATCCCTCGTACAGATACGCAGTATTTT
CAISPDIPRTDTQYF
>-|few|TRBV30|TRBJ1-1
TGTGCCTGGAGTGTCTCGAGACGGAAGAACACTGAAGCTTTCTTT
CAWSVSRRKNTEAFF
>-|many|TRBV20-1|TRBJ2-1
TGCAGTGCTAGGGACTCGAACTACAATGAGCAGTTCTTC
CSARDSNYNEQFF
>TRBD1|-|TRBV4-1|TRBJ2-5
TGCGCCAGCAGCCAAGTCTCCCGGGGACAGGGAGGCCGAGAGACCCAGTACTTC
CASSQVSRGQGGRETQYF
>-|-|TRBV27|TRBJ2-3
TGTGCCAGCAGTTTTCTGGGGAGAGGCCCTATCGCGCAGTATTTT
CASSFLGRGPIAQYF
>-|many|TRBV21-1|TRBJ2-1
TGTGCCAGCAGCAACCGTGGATGGTGGAATGAGCAGTTCTTC
CASSNRGWWNEQFF
>-|few|TRBV12-3/TRBV12-4|TRBJ2-7
TGTGCCAGCGGGTTATACGAGCAGTACTTC
CASGLYEQYF
>-|many|TRBV6-5|TRBJ2-2
TGTGCCAGCGTTTCAGCAGGGGTGGGGACCGGGGAGCTGTTTTTT
CASVSAGVGTGELFF
>-|many|TRBV5-1|TRBJ2-1
TGCGCCAGCAGCTCCGGCGAGGGTGGTGACAATGAGCAGTTCTTC
CASSSGEGGDNEQFF
>-|-|TRBV20-1|TRBJ1-3
TGCAGTGCTCCAATCCCGACAGATGGAAACACCATATATTTT
CSAPIPTDGNTIYF
>-|few|TRBV11-1|TRBJ2-1
TGTGCCAGCAGCTTAGCGCTGGACCAACTAAGCTCCTACAATGAGCAGTTCTTC
CASSLALDQLSSYNEQFF
>-|many|TRBV28|TRBJ2-7
TGTGCCAGCACCTTCCCCCCAAACGAGCAGTACTTC
CASTFPPNEQYF
>-|many|TRBV20-1|TRBJ2-7
TGCAGTGCTAGTATGACAAGGGCCTACGAGCAGTACTTC
CSASMTRAYEQYF
>-|many|TRBV15|TRBJ2-1
TGTGCCACCAGCAGAGGGGGGTTCGGCGGTAGCTCCTACAATGAGCAGTTCTTC
CATSRGGFGGSSYNEQFF
>-|few|TRBV7-2|TRBJ1-3
TGTGCCAGCAGCCTTAGCTCTGGAAACACCATATATTTT
CASSLSSGNTIYF
>-|many|TRBV7-9|TRBJ2-7
TGTGCCAGCAGCGCCCCAGGGGCCAGGAGCTCCTACGAGCAGTACTTC
CASSAPGARSSYEQYF
>TRBD1|many|TRBV29-1|TRBJ2-1
TGCAGCTTTAGCGTGGGACAGGGCGACGAGCAGTTCTTC
CSFSVGQGDEQFF
>-|many|TRBV25-1|TRBJ1-1
TGTGCCAGCATTGGGACTGAAGCTTTCTTT
CASIGTEAFF
>TRBD2|-|TRBV12-3/TRBV12-4|TRBJ2-3
TGTGCCAGCAGTTTAGCGCTGGGGACTAGCCCCATAGATACGCAGTATTTT
CASSLALGTSPIDTQYF
>TRBD2|many|TRBV28|TRBJ2-7
TGTGCCAGCAGGGAGACTAGCGGGAGGCGAAACTACGAGCAGTACTTC
CASRETSGRRNYEQYF
>TRBD2|many|TRBV14|TRBJ2-3
TGTGCCAGCAGCCAAGCGGTGGGTAGCGGGAGATTGACAGATACGCAGTATTTT
CASSQAVGSGRLTDTQYF
>-|many|TRBV5-1|TRBJ2-7
TGCGCCAGCAGCCCCCGGGGACTTGCCCCCACCTACGAGCAGTACTTC
CASSPRGLAPTYEQYF